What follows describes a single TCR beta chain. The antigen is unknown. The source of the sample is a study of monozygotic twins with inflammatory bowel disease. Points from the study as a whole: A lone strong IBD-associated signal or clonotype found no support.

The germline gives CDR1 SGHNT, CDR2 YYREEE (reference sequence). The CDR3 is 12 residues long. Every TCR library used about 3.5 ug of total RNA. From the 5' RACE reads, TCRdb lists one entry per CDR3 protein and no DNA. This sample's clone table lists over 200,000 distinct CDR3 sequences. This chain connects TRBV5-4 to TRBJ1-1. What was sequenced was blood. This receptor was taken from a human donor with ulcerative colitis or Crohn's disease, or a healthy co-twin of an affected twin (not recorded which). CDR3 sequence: CASSFSVGNAFF.